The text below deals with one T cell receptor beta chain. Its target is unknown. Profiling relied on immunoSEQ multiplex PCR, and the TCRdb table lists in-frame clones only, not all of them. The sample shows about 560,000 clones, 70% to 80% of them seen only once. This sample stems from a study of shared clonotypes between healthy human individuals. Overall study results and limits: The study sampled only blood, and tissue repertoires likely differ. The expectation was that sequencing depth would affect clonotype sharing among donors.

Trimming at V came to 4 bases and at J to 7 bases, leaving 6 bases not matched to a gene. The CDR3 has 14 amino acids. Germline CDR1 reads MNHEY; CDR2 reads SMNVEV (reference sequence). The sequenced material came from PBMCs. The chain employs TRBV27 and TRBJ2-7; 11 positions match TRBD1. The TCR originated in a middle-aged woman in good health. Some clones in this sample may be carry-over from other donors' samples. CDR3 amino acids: CASSWDRGATEQYF. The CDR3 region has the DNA TGTGCCAGCAGTTGGGACAGGGGGGCAACAGAGCAGTACTTC.